The rows below give T cell receptor beta chains drawn from one sample of a study of OX40 agonist ivuxolimab in advanced cancers. Libraries were prepared by immunoSEQ multiplex PCR; TCRdb keeps only in-frame clonotypes and omits some of them. The sample yields tens of thousands of clones, roughly nine tenths seen once. The starting material was CD4+ or CD8+ T cells sorted from blood, obtained in a trial of the OX40 agonist ivuxolimab. The receptors come from an adult with an advanced solid tumor such as melanoma, head and neck, liver or kidney cancer. The CDR3 runs from the conserved cysteine through the conserved F or W. The D gene is left open where the match is weak. Clone sizes are given selectively: once, few, many, or a class where the clone is expanded.

.	TRBV5-1	TRBJ2-6	.	TGCGCCAGCAGCTTGGAACCAGTCACCTCTGGGGCCAACGTCCTGACTTTC	CASSLEPVTSGANVLTF
.	TRBV9	TRBJ2-2	TRBD2	TGTGCCAGCAGCCCGTCAGCGGGGGGGCCATGGGGCACCGGGGAGCTGTTTTTT	CASSPSAGGPWGTGELFF
.	TRBV5-1	TRBJ2-2	.	TGCGCCAGCAGCAAGAACAGGGCTCAGAGGCCCGGGGAGCTGTTTTTT	CASSKNRAQRPGELFF
once	TRBV19	TRBJ1-5	.	TGTGCCAGTAGTTGGGCCAGCAATCAGCCCCAGCATTTT	CASSWASNQPQHF
.	TRBV4-1	TRBJ1-1	.	TGCGCCAGCAGCCAAGATAGGAGGGACACTGAAGCTTTCTTT	CASSQDRRDTEAFF
.	TRBV5-6	TRBJ1-2	.	TGTGCCAGCAGCTTGGGCTCGGGCTACACCTTC	CASSLGSGYTF
few	TRBV4-1	TRBJ1-6	TRBD1	TGCGCCAGCAGCTACAGGGGGTCACCCCTCCACTTT	CASSYRGSPLHF
.	TRBV2	TRBJ1-2	.	TGTGCCAGTCTACAGGTTAACTATGGCTACACCTTC	CASLQVNYGYTF
.	TRBV21-1	TRBJ2-7	.	TGTGCCCCCCCGGACATAAACTCCTACGAGCAGTACTTC	CAPPDINSYEQYF
.	TRBV18	TRBJ1-3	.	TGTGCCAGCTCACCGACAGCCTCTGGAAACACCATATATTTT	CASSPTASGNTIYF
.	TRBV6-4	TRBJ2-1	TRBD2	TGTGCCAGCAGTCCTACCCGGGGGGGGCCGTGGAATGAGCAGTTCTTC	CASSPTRGGPWNEQFF
.	TRBV5-1	TRBJ1-1	.	TGCGCCAGCAGCTTGACTTCAATATTTGGTAACACTGAAGCTTTCTTT	CASSLTSIFGNTEAFF
.	TRBV7-8	TRBJ1-2	.	TGTGCCAGCAGCCTCGGACAGAGCTATGGCTACACCTTC	CASSLGQSYGYTF
.	TRBV18	TRBJ1-1	.	TGTGCCAGCTGTACCAGCCCTCTGAACACTGAAGCTTTCTTT	CASCTSPLNTEAFF
.	TRBV6-5	TRBJ1-6	.	TGTGCCAGCAGTTACAGGGATAATTCACCCCTCCACTTT	CASSYRDNSPLHF
.	TRBV7-9	TRBJ2-5	TRBD2	TGTGCCAGCAGCCAAGGGACTAGCGGGGAGACCCAGTACTTC	CASSQGTSGETQYF
once	TRBV2	TRBJ1-1	.	TGTGCCAGCGACAGGTTGAACACTGAAGCTTTCTTT	CASDRLNTEAFF
few	TRBV5-6	TRBJ1-2	.	TGTGCCAGCAGCTTGAGGCGGGATCCGGGCGTTAACTATGGCTACACCTTC	CASSLRRDPGVNYGYTF
.	TRBV18	TRBJ2-2	.	TGTGCCAGCTCACCACCGTCCCAATATGACACCGGGGAGCTGTTTTTT	CASSPPSQYDTGELFF
.	TRBV30	TRBJ1-1	.	TGTGCCTGGAGTGTTGACAACAGGGCGGAAGCTTTCTTT	CAWSVDNRAEAFF
.	TRBV9	TRBJ2-5	TRBD2	TGTGCCAGCAGCGCCCGGGGGGGCCCTACCGAGACCCAGTACTTC	CASSARGGPTETQYF
.	TRBV10-2	TRBJ1-1	TRBD1	TGCGCCAGCAGTGTGACAGGGGGCACTGAAGCTTTCTTT	CASSVTGGTEAFF
.	TRBV6-5	TRBJ1-1	TRBD1	TGTGCCAGCAGTTACTTCATACAGGGGGACGCTTTCTTT	CASSYFIQGDAFF
.	TRBV11-2	TRBJ1-2	TRBD1	TGTGCCAGCAGCTTAACGGGACAGCGTGTTAACTATGGCTACACCTTC	CASSLTGQRVNYGYTF
few	TRBV5-1	TRBJ2-3	.	TGCGCCAGCAGCTTGGTGGGGGCCACAGATACGCAGTATTTT	CASSLVGATDTQYF
.	TRBV6-5	TRBJ2-1	.	TGTGCCAGCAGCTACCGTATGGCGAGCAATGAGCAGTTCTTC	CASSYRMASNEQFF
.	TRBV23-1	TRBJ1-2	.	TGCGCCAGCAGTCAAGACGGAACAGGCTACACCTTC	CASSQDGTGYTF
.	TRBV2	TRBJ1-5	TRBD1	TGTGCCAGCAGGATGGGACAGCACGCAGGGCCCCAGCATTTT	CASRMGQHAGPQHF
.	TRBV2	TRBJ1-5	.	TGTGCCAGAAGGGAGACAGTGGATCAGCCCCAGCATTTT	CARRETVDQPQHF
.	TRBV10-2	TRBJ1-6	TRBD1	TGCGCCAGCAGCAGACAGACAGGGGGCTCGGATTCACCCCTCCACTTT	CASSRQTGGSDSPLHF
.	TRBV7-7	TRBJ2-5	TRBD2	TGTGCCAGCAGCTCTCGACTAGCGGGGGATCTAGAGACCCAGTACTTC	CASSSRLAGDLETQYF
.	TRBV6-5	TRBJ2-2	TRBD1	TGTGCCAGCAGTTCCAGGGGGCACACCGGGGAGCTGTTTTTT	CASSSRGHTGELFF
.	TRBV14	TRBJ2-7	.	TGTGCCAGCAGCCCGGTCCAGGGGGGGTCCGAGCAGTACTTC	CASSPVQGGSEQYF
.	TRBV7-6	TRBJ2-7	TRBD1	TGTGCCACCCGGGACAGGGGCTACGAGCAGTACTTC	CATRDRGYEQYF
once	TRBV6-6	TRBJ1-4	TRBD1	TGTGCCAGCAGTGACTCCGGGACAGGGAATGAAAAACTGTTTTTT	CASSDSGTGNEKLFF
.	TRBV7-2	TRBJ2-7	TRBD1	TGTGCCAGCAGCCCCCCAGGGGGCGCTTATAGCGAGCAGTACTTC	CASSPPGGAYSEQYF
.	TRBV5-4	TRBJ1-4	TRBD1	TGTGCCAGCAGCCGGGGACAGGTTAATGAAAAACTGTTTTTT	CASSRGQVNEKLFF
.	TRBV4-2	TRBJ2-1	TRBD2	TGTGCCAGCAGCCAGGGCAGCGGGAACGCGGGTTACAATGAGCAGTTCTTC	CASSQGSGNAGYNEQFF
.	TRBV6-6	TRBJ2-7	TRBD1	TGTGCCAGCAGCAGACAACAGGGGGCCTACGAGCAGTACTTC	CASSRQQGAYEQYF
.	TRBV30	TRBJ2-3	TRBD2	TGTGCCTGGACCACTTTGGCTAGCGGGTTTGCCCATACGCAGTATTTT	CAWTTLASGFAHTQYF
.	TRBV5-1	TRBJ2-7	.	TGCGCCAGCAGCTTGACACCTGCCTCCTACGAGCAGTACTTC	CASSLTPASYEQYF
.	TRBV7-2	TRBJ1-3	TRBD1	TGTGCCAGCAGCTTAGGGATAGGACAGGGTTCGGCTGGAAACACCATATATTTT	CASSLGIGQGSAGNTIYF
.	TRBV18	TRBJ1-3	TRBD1	TGTGCCAGCTCGTTGGGACAGATTCGCTCTGGAAACACCATATATTTT	CASSLGQIRSGNTIYF
.	TRBV18	TRBJ1-4	.	TGTGCCAGCTCACAACGACAGGACCCAACTAATGAAAAACTGTTTTTT	CASSQRQDPTNEKLFF
.	TRBV5-6	TRBJ1-2	.	TGTGCCAGCAGCCTCGCTGGGGGGCGTAGGAATGGCTACACCTTC	CASSLAGGRRNGYTF
.	TRBV5-1	TRBJ1-1	TRBD1	TGCGCCACCTCACCCGGGACAGTGAACACTGAAGCTTTCTTT	CATSPGTVNTEAFF
.	TRBV5-5	TRBJ2-7	.	TGTGCCAGCAGCTTGGATGCGGGGACCTCCTACGAGCAGTACTTC	CASSLDAGTSYEQYF
.	TRBV5-1	TRBJ2-5	.	TGCGCCAGCAGGACCGGGGGCGAGACCCAGTACTTC	CASRTGGETQYF
.	TRBV5-6	TRBJ2-7	TRBD1	TGTGCCAGCAGCTTCTGGGACAGGGGCTACGAGCAGTACTTC	CASSFWDRGYEQYF
.	TRBV7-2	TRBJ2-2	TRBD1	TGTGCCAGCAGCGCAAGGACAGGGAGGTACACCGGGGAGCTGTTTTTT	CASSARTGRYTGELFF
.	TRBV29-1	TRBJ2-3	TRBD1	TGCAGCGTTGCCCCGGACAGGAAGATTAGCACAGATACGCAGTATTTT	CSVAPDRKISTDTQYF
.	TRBV4-2	TRBJ2-7	.	TGTGCCAGCAGCCAAGATCTCAACAGAAACTCCTACGAGCAGTACTTC	CASSQDLNRNSYEQYF
.	TRBV5-1	TRBJ2-1	TRBD2	TGCGCCAGCAGCTTTAGCGGGGGGCTACCCTCCTACAATGAGCAGTTCTTC	CASSFSGGLPSYNEQFF